One and the same sample provided the 32 T cell receptor beta chains below, sequenced in a study of human T cells and chemical hapten exposure (dated by TCRdb to about 2021). Library method: RACE. The instrument given in TCRdb is NextSeq 500. TCRdb took the public reads, trimmed them with fastp at Q25, ran MiXCR for clone calling and kept in-frame beta chains. Duplicate CDR3 protein sequences are folded into a single record with the most common DNA and genes. For this sample there are approximately 86,000 distinct CDR3 sequences; approximately 11% appear just once. The ten largest clonotypes hold approximately 1% of the sample. The intended sense of this specimen's time point label: patch test 3, about 24 weeks after DPC sensitization. This specimen's treatment or condition label, per the study, means: therapeutic diphenylcyclopropenone sensitization with weekly scalp DPC. The sequencing used whole blood, collected in connection with sensitization to the hapten diphenylcyclopropenone (DPC). The receptors derive from a woman under 40 with alopecia areata. Some clones in this sample may be carry-over from other donors' samples.

V gene TRBV4-2 combines with J gene TRBJ1-2; unclear D gene. CDR1 and CDR2 (germline): LGHNA, YNFKEQ. The CDR3 contains 13 residues. Trimming removed 0 bases from V and 4 bases from J, with 6 bases in between. CDR3 bases: TGTGCCAGCAGCCAAGAAGGAGGCTATGGCTACACCTTC. The encoded protein is CASSQEGGYGYTF.

The chain recombines TRBV20-1 with TRBJ1-3; TRBD1 matches at 7 bases. The germline CDR1 and CDR2 sequences are DFQATT and SNEGSKA (reference sequence). V shed 0 bases, J shed 0 bases, and the junction held 5 bases outside the gene matches. This CDR3 is 16 amino acids long. CDR3 sequence (DNA): TGCAGTGCTAGAGATCCGGGACAGTTCTCTGGAAACACCATATATTTT. Its protein is CSARDPGQFSGNTIYF.

In its sample, this clonotype was seen many times. This rearrangement joins TRBV27 to TRBJ2-5; 7 nucleotides agree with TRBD2. V was pared by 2 bases and J by 4 bases, with 7 bases of the junction left unmatched. Germline-derived CDR1 and CDR2 are MNHEY and SMNVEV (reference sequence). The CDR3 has 15 amino acids. The CDR3 DNA sequence: TGTGCCAGCAGTTTAACTAGCGCTGGAGGAGAGACCCAGTACTTC. Protein product: CASSLTSAGGETQYF.

Comment on this clonotype: A read error may be the cause here, since a much bigger clone is one base away. The chain carries TRBV5-1 and TRBJ2-7; D is perhaps TRBD1 (6 bases). Germline V gene data show CDR1 as SGHRS and CDR2 as YFSETQ. There are 15 residues in the CDR3. The CDR3 sequence is CASSPPDRSHYELYV. DNA of the CDR3: TGCGCCAGCAGCCCCCCAGACAGGAGCCACTACGAGCTGTACGTC.

This clonotype was counted at least ten times. J is TRBJ2-3 and V is TRBV27; 13 bases agree with TRBD2. V lost 6 bases to trimming and J lost 4 bases; unmatched junction nucleotides: 4. The CDR3 loop spans 15 amino acids. Germline loops: CDR1 MNHEY, CDR2 SMNVEV (reference sequence). This chain's CDR3 is CASSLLAGGPDTQYF. CDR3 coding DNA: TGTGCCAGCAGCCTACTAGCGGGGGGGCCAGATACGCAGTATTTT.

Ten or more counts support this clonotype. The rearrangement links TRBV28 to TRBJ2-1; D is uncertain. Germline V gene lookup returns CDR1 MDHEN and CDR2 SYDVKM. V was pared by 7 bases and J by 7 bases, with 8 bases between. The CDR3 is 11 residues long. The CDR3 DNA reads TGTGCCAGCAAGTTGAGGAATGAGCAGTTCTTC. Protein: CASKLRNEQFF.

This clonotype was observed at least ten times. The chain links TRBV28 to TRBJ2-7, with 8 bases that match TRBD2. The ends lost 6 bases at V and 5 bases at J; junction bases unmatched: 12. This CDR3 spans 15 amino acids. From germline, CDR1 is MDHEN and CDR2 SYDVKM. Written as DNA, the CDR3 is TGTGCCAGCAGGGACTACGGCGGGAGGCGTGACGAGCAGTACTTC. This gives the protein CASRDYGGRRDEQYF.

The DNA of the CDR3 is TGTGCCAGCAGCTTGACGGGCCTGTCAAGGGACGTC. Translating gives CASSLTGLSRDV. The V and J genes are TRBV7-8 and TRBJ2-7; D call uncertain. Germline assignment: CDR1 SGHVS and CDR2 FQNEAQ. This CDR3 contains 12 residues.

The V and J genes are TRBV6-5 and TRBJ1-5; no clear D gene. The CDR3 runs 13 residues. CDR1 and CDR2 (germline): MNHEY, SVGAGI. Deletions cut 6 bases from V and 6 bases from J, with 12 bases between. In DNA form, the CDR3 reads TGTGCCAGCAGCCTAATCAAGGGTCAGCCCCAGCATTTT. It translates to CASSLIKGQPQHF.

The sample holds a few counts of this clonotype. The J gene is TRBJ2-2, the V gene TRBV5-1; D gene ambiguous. Trimming removed 4 bases from V and 2 bases from J, with 12 bases in between. The CDR3 extends over 15 amino acids. Germline V gene lookup returns CDR1 SGHRS and CDR2 YFSETQ. This CDR3 reads CASSPTGGNTGELFF. DNA of the CDR3: TGCGCCAGCAGCCCTACTGGCGGAAACACCGGGGAGCTGTTTTTT. Full variable domain (missing parts from reference TRBV5-1 and TRBJ2-2): KAGVTQTPRYLIKTRGQQVTLSCSPISGHRSVSWYQQTPGQGLQFLFEYFSETQRNKGNFPGRFSGRQFSNSRSEMNVSTLELGDSALYLCASSPTGGNTGELFFGEGSRLTVL.

This chain uses TRBV29-1 with TRBJ1-2, with a tentative D call TRBD1 (6 bases). The germline V gene encodes CDR1 SQVTM and CDR2 ANQGSEA. The CDR3 runs 15 residues. With 6 bases removed from V and 7 bases from J, the gap between germline ends came to 24 bases. Written as DNA, the CDR3 is TGCAGCGTCCGGACCACGTCGGGGGCACGTTCTGGCTACACCTTC. Its translation: CSVRTTSGARSGYTF.

This clonotype showed up just a few times. V is TRBV24-1 and J is TRBJ2-2; a possible D gene is TRBD1 (6 bases). The germline V gene has CDR1 KGHDR and CDR2 SFDVKD. The CDR3 runs 14 residues. V lost 7 bases to trimming and J lost 4 bases, with 12 bases between them. Here the CDR3 reads CATSVNRATGELFF. CDR3 DNA sequence: TGTGCCACCAGCGTTAACAGGGCCACCGGGGAGCTGTTTTTT.

This chain uses TRBV7-9 with TRBJ2-1; possible D gene TRBD1, 6 bases. The CDR3 is made up of 15 amino acids. CDR1 and CDR2 (germline): SEHNR, FQNEAQ (reference sequence). Trimming took off 7 bases at V and 2 bases at J, with 15 bases between the two ends. CDR3 in amino acids: CASTRTVSAYNEQFF. The DNA for the CDR3 is TGTGCCAGCACCCGGACAGTTTCTGCCTACAATGAGCAGTTCTTC.

Ten or more counts support this clonotype. The chain uses TRBV3-1 and TRBJ1-1, with unresolved D. The CDR3 totals 15 residues. Germline-derived CDR1 and CDR2 are LGHDT and YNNKEL (reference sequence). Trimming removed 4 bases at V and 4 bases at J, with 16 bases between. CDR3 nucleotides: TGTGCCAGCAGCCTAAAAGGAGGCCTGATCACTGAAGCTTTCTTT. This sequence encodes CASSLKGGLITEAFF.

This sequence joins TRBV28 and TRBJ2-2, with D possibly matching TRBD2 (5 bases). The germline V gene has CDR1 MDHEN and CDR2 SYDVKM. V was trimmed by 4 bases and J by 7 bases, leaving 7 bases between them. This CDR3 region has 12 residues. The chain's CDR3 is CASSYGVGELFF. DNA of the CDR3: TGTGCCAGCAGTTACGGGGTCGGGGAGCTGTTTTTT.

This clonotype was counted many times. The V call is TRBV27, the J call TRBJ1-5; the match to TRBD1 covers 7 bases. This CDR3 region has 16 residues. The V segment lost 1 base and the J segment 3 bases; nucleotides outside the gene matches: 6. CDR1 is MNHEY and CDR2 is SMNVEV in the germline V gene (reference sequence). The CDR3 bases are TGTGCCAGCAGTTTATGGGCAACAGGGGACAATCAGCCCCAGCATTTT. Its translation is CASSLWATGDNQPQHF.

This clonotype was detected only a few times. The chain recombines TRBV6-5 with TRBJ1-6; the match to TRBD1 covers 7 bases. J gave up 7 bases and V 6 bases, and 12 bases lay outside the gene matches. The germline gives CDR1 MNHEY, CDR2 SVGAGI. This CDR3 has 16 residues. The chain's CDR3 is CASRRSRQGENSPLHF. The CDR3 DNA reads as TGTGCCAGCAGACGCAGTAGACAGGGTGAGAATTCACCCCTCCACTTT.

This clonotype was seen ten or more times. The V call is TRBV7-9, the J call TRBJ2-5, with D hard to call. The CDR3 sequence is 14 residues long. The ends were cut back, 1 base at V and 1 base at J, with 7 bases in the middle. The V gene's germline CDR1 is SEHNR and CDR2 FQNEAQ (reference sequence). This chain's CDR3 is CASSLGHPQETQYF. In nucleotides, the CDR3 is TGTGCCAGCAGCTTAGGGCACCCCCAAGAGACCCAGTACTTC.

The rearrangement uses TRBV6-2 or TRBV6-3 and TRBJ1-5; tentative D call: TRBD1 (6 bases). The CDR3 extends over 14 amino acids. Germline loops: CDR1 MNHEY, CDR2 SVGEGT. The ends were cut back, 0 bases at V and 7 bases at J, with 10 bases in the middle. The CDR3 protein is CASSYSGGRQPQHF. CDR3 bases: TGTGCCAGCAGTTACTCGGGGGGCAGACAGCCCCAGCATTTT.

This clonotype was observed a few times. The rearrangement links TRBV28 to TRBJ2-1; D tentatively reads TRBD1 or TRBD2 (5 bases each). V lost 6 bases to trimming and J lost 10 bases, with 16 bases between them. Germline lookup yields CDR1 MDHEN and CDR2 SYDVKM. The CDR3 contains 13 residues. CDR3 DNA sequence: TGTGCCAGCAGCCCCGCAGGGAGACCAGAGCAGTTCTTC. Amino acids: CASSPAGRPEQFF. The whole variable domain, filled in from reference TRBV28 and TRBJ2-1, reads DVKVTQSSRYLVKRTGEKVFLECVQDMDHENMFWYRQDPGLGLRLIYFSYDVKMKEKGDIPEGYSVSREKKERFSLILESASTNQTSMYLCASSPAGRPEQFFGPGTRLTVL.

In this sample, this clonotype turned up a few times. The rearrangement joins TRBV7-2 to TRBJ1-2, with 7 bases lining up with TRBD1. Trimming removed 3 bases from V and 4 bases from J; junction bases left unmatched: 8. The CDR3 loop spans 15 amino acids. Germline V gene sequence: CDR1 SGHTA, CDR2 FQGNSA. In DNA form, the CDR3 reads TGTGCCAGCAGCTTCCTCCGGGACAGCTTCTATGGCTACACCTTC. Translated, it gives CASSFLRDSFYGYTF.

The chain is built from TRBV16 and TRBJ2-7, with a possible D match to TRBD1 (5 bases). This CDR3 has 14 amino acids. V lost 0 bases, J lost 2 bases, and 8 bases lay in between. CDR1 and CDR2 (germline): KGHSY, FQNENV. CDR3 in amino acids: CASSQSSGTYEQYV. The DNA of the CDR3 is TGTGCCAGCAGCCAATCGTCAGGGACCTACGAGCAGTACGTC.

As for this clonotype: This sequence may be a read error, since a much larger clone differs from it by one base. V gene TRBV6-5 combines with J gene TRBJ2-5; a weak D match, TRBD2 (5 bases). Per germline, CDR1 MNHEY and CDR2 SVGAGI. The CDR3 sequence is 13 residues long. Here the CDR3 reads CASTRSGMWTLYF. CDR3 DNA sequence: TGTGCCAGCACTCGGTCCGGGATGTGGACCCTGTACTTC.

The gene calls are TRBV6-2 or TRBV6-3 and TRBJ2-1, with 10 bases that match TRBD2. V shed 5 bases, J shed 6 bases, and the junction held 4 bases outside the gene matches. This CDR3 has 14 residues. The germline V gene encodes CDR1 MNHEY and CDR2 SVGEGT. CDR3 residues: CASSLSGRGNEQFF. In nucleotides, the CDR3 is TGTGCCAGCAGTCTAAGCGGGAGGGGCAATGAGCAGTTCTTC.

The chain employs TRBV5-5 and TRBJ1-1, with TRBD1 as a possible D gene (5 bases). V was clipped by 4 bases and J by 4 bases, with 35 bases between them. This CDR3 has 21 amino acids. Germline V gene sequence: CDR1 SGHKS, CDR2 YYEKEE (reference sequence). CDR3 DNA sequence: TGTGCCAGCAGCCACACTAAACAGGTGGGGGTAATAAATGGTCGTGGCACTGAAGCTTTCTTT. Protein product: CASSHTKQVGVINGRGTEAFF. The full variable domain, its missing parts supplied by reference TRBV5-5 and TRBJ1-1, is DAGVTQSPTHLIKTRGQQVTLRCSPISGHKSVSWYQQVLGQGPQFIFQYYEKEERGRGNFPDRFSARQFPNYSSELNVNALLLGDSALYLCASSHTKQVGVINGRGTEAFFGQGTRLTVV.

This clonotype has more than one count but fewer than ten. The CDR3 DNA is TGTGCCAGCAGTTATCTACCGGGGGCCCTAGGAAACACCATATATTTT. This gives the protein CASSYLPGALGNTIYF. J is TRBJ1-3 and V is TRBV6-6, with D maybe TRBD1 (6 bases). V lost 3 bases to trimming and J lost 4 bases, with 16 bases between them. The CDR3 is made up of 16 amino acids. Looked up from germline, CDR1 is MNHNY and CDR2 is SVGAGI (reference sequence).

This clonotype was recorded a few times. The rearrangement joins TRBV20-1 to TRBJ2-1; 10 bases match TRBD2. Germline V gene sequence: CDR1 DFQATT, CDR2 SNEGSKA (reference sequence). The V gene end was trimmed by 2 bases and the J gene end by 0 bases; junction bases not matched to a gene: 10. The CDR3 sequence is 18 residues long. CDR3 DNA sequence: TGCAGTGCTAGAAAACGTTATAGCGGGAGGATCTCCTACAATGAGCAGTTCTTC. Translated, it gives CSARKRYSGRISYNEQFF.

Many counts were recorded for this clonotype. The rearrangement uses TRBV18 and TRBJ2-7, with 10 bases aligning to TRBD2. CDR1 KGHSH and CDR2 LQKENI come from the germline V gene. CDR3 length: 15 residues. V shed 3 bases and J 1 base; nucleotides not matched to a gene: 3. Here the CDR3 DNA reads TGTGCCAGCTCACCTAGCGGGGGGCTTTCCTACGAGCAGTACGTC. Its protein is CASSPSGGLSYEQYV.

Ten or more counts support this clonotype. The V call is TRBV5-1, the J call TRBJ2-3, with 7 positions matching TRBD2. Germline CDR1 SGHRS, CDR2 YFSETQ. CDR3 size: 18 residues. V shed 0 bases, J shed 3 bases, and the junction held 13 bases outside the gene matches. The DNA of the CDR3 is TGCGCCAGCAGCTTGGTGATTGGCGGGAGAGTAGTTACAGATACGCAGTATTTT. This codes for CASSLVIGGRVVTDTQYF.

A note on this clonotype: With a much larger clone just one base away, this may be a read error. The chain links TRBV5-1 to TRBJ2-3; 8 bases match TRBD2. Germline V lookup: CDR1 SGHRS, CDR2 YFSETQ. The length of the CDR3 is 14 residues. Here the CDR3 reads CVSSKTSGTDTQYF. Here the CDR3 DNA reads TGCGTCAGCAGCAAGACTAGCGGCACAGATACGCAGTATTTT.

The chain carries TRBV10-3 and TRBJ1-2; D is undetermined. The V end lost 3 bases, the J end lost 4 bases, and 15 bases lay between the germline ends. CDR3 length equals 15 residues. Germline CDR1 ENHRY, CDR2 SYGVKD. CDR3 amino acids: CAISDSVELFYGYTF. Here the CDR3 DNA reads TGTGCCATCAGTGATAGTGTGGAATTATTCTATGGCTACACCTTC.

V and J are TRBV4-2 and TRBJ2-7, with 9 bases lining up with TRBD2. CDR3 size: 15 residues. After removal of 0 bases from V and 2 bases from J, the junction contained 2 bases not matched to a gene. Germline loops: CDR1 LGHNA, CDR2 YNFKEQ. The CDR3 here is CASSQELAGTYEQYF. In nucleotides, the CDR3 is TGTGCCAGCAGCCAAGAACTAGCGGGCACCTACGAGCAGTACTTC.